The TCR beta chain under discussion was sequenced for a study of blood T cell repertoires in COVID-19. Sequenced by immunoSEQ multiplex PCR; TCRdb stores in-frame clones only, minus some. The sample carries about 49,000 clones, less than 90% recorded once. Germline-derived CDR1 and CDR2 are MNHEY and SVGEGT. This CDR3 spans 14 amino acids. The junction had 8 bases not matched to a gene; V was cut back by 5 bases and J by 6 bases. The sample consisted of peripheral blood. This receptor was taken from a man aged 50 or older with acute or convalescent COVID-19. J is TRBJ2-7 and V is TRBV6-2 or TRBV6-3; 9 bases match TRBD1. CDR3 in DNA: TGTGCCAGCAGTACTCCGGGACAGGGTCCCGAGCAGTACTTC. This translates into CASSTPGQGPEQYF.